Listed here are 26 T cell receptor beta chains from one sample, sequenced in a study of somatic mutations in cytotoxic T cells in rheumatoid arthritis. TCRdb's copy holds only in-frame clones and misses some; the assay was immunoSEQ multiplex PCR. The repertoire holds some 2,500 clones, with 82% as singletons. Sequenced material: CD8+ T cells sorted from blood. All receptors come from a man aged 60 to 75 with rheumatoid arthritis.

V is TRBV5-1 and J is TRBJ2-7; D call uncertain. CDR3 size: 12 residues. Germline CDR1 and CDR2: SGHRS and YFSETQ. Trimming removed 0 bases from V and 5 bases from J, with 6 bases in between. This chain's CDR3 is CASSLVLDEQYF. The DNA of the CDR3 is TGCGCCAGCAGCTTGGTTCTTGACGAGCAGTACTTC.

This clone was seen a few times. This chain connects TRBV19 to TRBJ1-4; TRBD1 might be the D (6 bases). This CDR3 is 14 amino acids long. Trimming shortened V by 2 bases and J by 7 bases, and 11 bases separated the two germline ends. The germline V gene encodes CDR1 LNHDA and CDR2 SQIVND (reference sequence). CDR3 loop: CASSITGKGEKLFF. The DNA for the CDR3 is TGTGCCAGTAGTATAACAGGGAAAGGTGAAAAACTGTTTTTT.

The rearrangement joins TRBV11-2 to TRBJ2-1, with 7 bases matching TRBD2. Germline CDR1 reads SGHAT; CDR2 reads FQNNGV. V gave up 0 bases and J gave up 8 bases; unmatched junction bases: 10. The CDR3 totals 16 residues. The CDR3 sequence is CASSLDGGRASDEQFF. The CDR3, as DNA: TGTGCCAGCAGCTTAGATGGGGGGAGGGCCTCGGATGAGCAGTTCTTC.

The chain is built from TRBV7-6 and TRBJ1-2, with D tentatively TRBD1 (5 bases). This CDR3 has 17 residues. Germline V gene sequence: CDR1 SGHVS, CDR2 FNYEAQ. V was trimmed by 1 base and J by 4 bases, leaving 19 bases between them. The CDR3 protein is CASSLVSGQVDFYGYTF. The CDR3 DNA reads TGTGCCAGCAGCTTAGTTTCAGGGCAGGTTGACTTCTATGGCTACACCTTC.

CDR3: CASTSGGAHTQYF. In DNA, the CDR3 is TGTGCCAGCACAAGCGGGGGGGCACATACGCAGTATTTT. V is TRBV2 and J is TRBJ2-3, with 10 positions matching TRBD2. The ends lost 7 bases at V and 7 bases at J; junction bases unmatched: 5. The CDR3 covers 13 residues. Germline V gene data show CDR1 as SNHLY and CDR2 as FYNNEI.

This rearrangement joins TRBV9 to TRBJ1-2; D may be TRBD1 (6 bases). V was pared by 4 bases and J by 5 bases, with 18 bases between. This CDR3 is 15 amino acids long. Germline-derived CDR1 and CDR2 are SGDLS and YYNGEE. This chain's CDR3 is CASSPGGRGSYGYTF. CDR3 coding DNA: TGTGCCAGCAGCCCGGGCGGCAGGGGATCTTATGGCTACACCTTC.

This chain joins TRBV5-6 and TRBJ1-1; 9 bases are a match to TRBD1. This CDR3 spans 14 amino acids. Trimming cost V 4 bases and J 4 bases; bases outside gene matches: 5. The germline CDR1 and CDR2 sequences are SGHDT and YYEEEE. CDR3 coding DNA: TGTGCCAGCAGCCTAGTGACAGGGGGCACTGAAGCTTTCTTT. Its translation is CASSLVTGGTEAFF.

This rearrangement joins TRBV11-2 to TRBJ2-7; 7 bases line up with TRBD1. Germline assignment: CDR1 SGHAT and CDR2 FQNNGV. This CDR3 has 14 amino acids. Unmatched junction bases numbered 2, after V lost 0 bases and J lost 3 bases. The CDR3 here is CASSLEAGGYEQYF. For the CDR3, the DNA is TGTGCCAGCAGCTTAGAGGCAGGGGGCTACGAGCAGTACTTC.

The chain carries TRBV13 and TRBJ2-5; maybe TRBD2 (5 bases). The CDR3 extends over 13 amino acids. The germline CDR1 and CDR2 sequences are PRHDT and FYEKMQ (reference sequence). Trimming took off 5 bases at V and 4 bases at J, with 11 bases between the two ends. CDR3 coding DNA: TGTGCCAGCAGCACCGGGCTAGCAGAGACCCAGTACTTC. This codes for CASSTGLAETQYF.

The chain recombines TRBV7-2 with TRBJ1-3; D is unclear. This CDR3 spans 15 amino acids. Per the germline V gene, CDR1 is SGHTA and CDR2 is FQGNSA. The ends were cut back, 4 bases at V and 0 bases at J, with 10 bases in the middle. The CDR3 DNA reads TGTGCCAGCAGCTCAGGACTGGTCTCTGGAAACACCATATATTTT. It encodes CASSSGLVSGNTIYF.

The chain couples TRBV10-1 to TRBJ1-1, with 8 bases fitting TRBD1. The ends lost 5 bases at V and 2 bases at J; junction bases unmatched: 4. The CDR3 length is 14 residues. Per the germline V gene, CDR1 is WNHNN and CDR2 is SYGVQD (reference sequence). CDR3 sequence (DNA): TGCGCCAGCAGTACTACAGGGGGAAACACTGAAGCTTTCTTT. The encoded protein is CASSTTGGNTEAFF.

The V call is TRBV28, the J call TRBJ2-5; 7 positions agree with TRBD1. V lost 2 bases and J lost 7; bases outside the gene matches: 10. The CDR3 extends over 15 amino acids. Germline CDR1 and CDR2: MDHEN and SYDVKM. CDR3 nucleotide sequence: TGTGCCAGCAGTTTAGCCAGGGGGACCAGGGGGACCCAGTACTTC. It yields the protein CASSLARGTRGTQYF.

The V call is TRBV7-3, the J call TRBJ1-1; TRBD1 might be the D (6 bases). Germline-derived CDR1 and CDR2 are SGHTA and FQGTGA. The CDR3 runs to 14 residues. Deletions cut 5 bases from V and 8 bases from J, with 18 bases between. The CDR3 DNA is TGTGCCAGCAGCCAAGATGACAGGATAAACGAAGCTTTCTTT. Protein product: CASSQDDRINEAFF.

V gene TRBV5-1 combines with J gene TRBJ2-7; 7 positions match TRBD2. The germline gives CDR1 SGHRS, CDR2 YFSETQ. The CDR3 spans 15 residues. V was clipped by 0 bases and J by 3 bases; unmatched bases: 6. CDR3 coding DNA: TGCGCCAGCAGCTTGGATCCGGGAGGAGACTACGAGCAGTACTTC. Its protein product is CASSLDPGGDYEQYF.

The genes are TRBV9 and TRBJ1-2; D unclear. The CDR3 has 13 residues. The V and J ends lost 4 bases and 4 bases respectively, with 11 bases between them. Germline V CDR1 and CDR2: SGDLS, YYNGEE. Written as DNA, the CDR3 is TGTGCCAGCAGCCTGGGCAGTAGCTATGGCTACACCTTC. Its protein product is CASSLGSSYGYTF.

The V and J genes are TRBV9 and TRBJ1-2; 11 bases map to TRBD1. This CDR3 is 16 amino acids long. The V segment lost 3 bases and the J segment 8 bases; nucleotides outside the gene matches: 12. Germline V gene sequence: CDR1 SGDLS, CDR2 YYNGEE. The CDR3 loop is CASSARFGQGAEGYTF. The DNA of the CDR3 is TGTGCCAGCAGCGCACGATTTGGACAGGGGGCAGAAGGCTACACCTTC.

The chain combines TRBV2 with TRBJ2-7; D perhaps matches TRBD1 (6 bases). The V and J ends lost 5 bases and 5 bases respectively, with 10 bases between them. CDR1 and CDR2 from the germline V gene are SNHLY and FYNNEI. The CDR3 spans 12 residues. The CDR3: CASSPGVNEQYF. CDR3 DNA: TGTGCCAGCAGTCCAGGGGTGAACGAGCAGTACTTC. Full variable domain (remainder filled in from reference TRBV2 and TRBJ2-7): EPEVTQTPSHQVTQMGQEVILRCVPISNHLYFYWYRQILGQKVEFLVSFYNNEISEKSEIFDDQFSVERPDGSNFTLKIRSTKLEDSAMYFCASSPGVNEQYFGPGTRLTVT.

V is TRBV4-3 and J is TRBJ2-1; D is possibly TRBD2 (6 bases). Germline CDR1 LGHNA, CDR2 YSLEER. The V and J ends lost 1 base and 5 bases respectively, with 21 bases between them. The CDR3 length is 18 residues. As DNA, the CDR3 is TGCGCCAGCAGCCAAGTTTCTAGGTGGGAGGCAGGAAACAATGAGCAGTTCTTC. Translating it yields CASSQVSRWEAGNNEQFF.

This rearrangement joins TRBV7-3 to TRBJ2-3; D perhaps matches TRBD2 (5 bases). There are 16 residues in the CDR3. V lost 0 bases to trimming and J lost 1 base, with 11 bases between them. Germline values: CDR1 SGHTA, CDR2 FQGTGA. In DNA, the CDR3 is TGTGCCAGCAGCTTAACCTCTGCGAGGGGCACAGATACGCAGTATTTT. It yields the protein CASSLTSARGTDTQYF.

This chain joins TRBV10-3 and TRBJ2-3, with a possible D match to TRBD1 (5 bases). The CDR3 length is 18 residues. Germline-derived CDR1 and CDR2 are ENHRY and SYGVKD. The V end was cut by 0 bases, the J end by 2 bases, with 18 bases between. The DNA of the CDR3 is TGTGCCATCAGTGAGTCGGGTGCAGTTGTGGACATCACAGATACGCAGTATTTT. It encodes CAISESGAVVDITDTQYF.

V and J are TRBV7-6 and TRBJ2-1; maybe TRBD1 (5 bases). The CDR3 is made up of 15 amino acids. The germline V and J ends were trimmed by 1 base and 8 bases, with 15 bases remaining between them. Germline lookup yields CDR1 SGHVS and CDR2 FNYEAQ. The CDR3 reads CASSLVAQGRDEQFF. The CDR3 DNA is TGTGCCAGCAGCTTAGTGGCCCAGGGTCGGGATGAGCAGTTCTTC.

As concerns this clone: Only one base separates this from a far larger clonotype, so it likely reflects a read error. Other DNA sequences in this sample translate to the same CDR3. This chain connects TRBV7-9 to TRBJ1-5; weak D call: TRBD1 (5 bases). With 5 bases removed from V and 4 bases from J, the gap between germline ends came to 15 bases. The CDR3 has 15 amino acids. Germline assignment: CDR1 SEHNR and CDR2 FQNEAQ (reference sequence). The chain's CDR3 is CASSQVLAGNQPQHF. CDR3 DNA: TGTGCCAGCAGCCAAGTATTGGCAGGGAATCAGCCCCAGCATTTT.

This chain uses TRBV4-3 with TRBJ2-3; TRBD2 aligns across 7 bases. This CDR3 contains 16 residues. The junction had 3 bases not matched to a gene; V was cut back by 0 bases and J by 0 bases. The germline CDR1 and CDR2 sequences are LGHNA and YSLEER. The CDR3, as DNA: TGCGCCAGCAGCCAAGAACTAGCGTCTAGCACAGATACGCAGTATTTT. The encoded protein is CASSQELASSTDTQYF.

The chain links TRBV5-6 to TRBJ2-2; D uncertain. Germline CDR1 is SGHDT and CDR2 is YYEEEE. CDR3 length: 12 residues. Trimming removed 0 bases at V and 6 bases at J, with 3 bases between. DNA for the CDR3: TGTGCCAGCAGCTTGGGAGCCGGGGAGCTGTTTTTT. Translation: CASSLGAGELFF.

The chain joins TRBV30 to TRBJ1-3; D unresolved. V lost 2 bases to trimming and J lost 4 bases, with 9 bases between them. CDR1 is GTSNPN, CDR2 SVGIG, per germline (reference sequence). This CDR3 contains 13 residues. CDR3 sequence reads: CAWSLVAGNTIYF. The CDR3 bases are TGTGCCTGGAGTTTGGTAGCCGGAAACACCATATATTTT.

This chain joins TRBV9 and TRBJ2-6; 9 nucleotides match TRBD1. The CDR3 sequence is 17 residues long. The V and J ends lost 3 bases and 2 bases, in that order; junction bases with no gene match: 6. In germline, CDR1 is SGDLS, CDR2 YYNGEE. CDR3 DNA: TGTGCCAGCAGCGCCGTTAGACAGGGGGCTGGGGCCAACGTCCTGACTTTC. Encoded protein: CASSAVRQGAGANVLTF.